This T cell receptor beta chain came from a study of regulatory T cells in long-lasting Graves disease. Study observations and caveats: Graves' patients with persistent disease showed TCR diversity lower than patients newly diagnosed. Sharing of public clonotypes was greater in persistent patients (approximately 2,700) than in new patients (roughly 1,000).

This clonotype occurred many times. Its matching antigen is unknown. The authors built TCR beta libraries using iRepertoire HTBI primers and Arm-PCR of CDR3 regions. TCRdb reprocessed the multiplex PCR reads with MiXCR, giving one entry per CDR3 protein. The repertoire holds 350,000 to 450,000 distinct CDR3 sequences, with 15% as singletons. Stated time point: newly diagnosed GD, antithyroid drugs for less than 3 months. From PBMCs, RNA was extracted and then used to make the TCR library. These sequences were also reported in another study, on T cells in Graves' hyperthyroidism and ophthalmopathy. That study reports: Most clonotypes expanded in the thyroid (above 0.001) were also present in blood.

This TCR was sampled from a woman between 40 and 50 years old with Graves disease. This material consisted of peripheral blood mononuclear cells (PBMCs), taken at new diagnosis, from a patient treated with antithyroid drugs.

The CDR3 is CASSEVQGAGELFF. Here the CDR3 DNA reads TGTGCCAGCAGTGAAGTACAGGGTGCCGGGGAGCTGTTTTTT. V and J are TRBV6-2 or TRBV6-3 and TRBJ2-2; D possibly corresponds to TRBD1 (6 bases). V was clipped by 5 bases and J by 6 bases, with 13 bases between them. The CDR3 contains 14 residues. Germline V CDR1 and CDR2: MNHEY, SVGEGT.